The sequence of this T cell receptor (beta chain) was determined in a study of blood T cell repertoires in COVID-19. Study-level information: Acute and convalescent COVID-19 specimens originated in the United States, Italy and Spain. T cells, B-cell-depleted T cells, or PBMCs supplied cDNA or gDNA.

Per the original data handling: Amplified reference gene primers provided the basis for estimating nucleated cell counts. Some clones are missing from TCRdb's copy, which holds only in-frame ones; the method was immunoSEQ multiplex PCR. The DNA gave D and trimming, while V, J and clone size come from that table. Of around 100,000 clones in the sample, about 88% were seen once. The CDR3 is 13 residues long. This clone was seen once. Sequenced sample: peripheral blood. The chain has TRBV21-1 and TRBJ2-5; the table's TRBD2 call for D was not verified on the DNA. TRBV21-1 is annotated as a pseudogene. The clonotype comes from a man aged 30 to 39 in a cohort sampled during active COVID-19. The CDR3 sequence: CASSPGTPETQYF. CDR3 DNA sequence: TGTGCCAGCAGCCCCGGGACTCCAGAGACCCAGTACTTC.